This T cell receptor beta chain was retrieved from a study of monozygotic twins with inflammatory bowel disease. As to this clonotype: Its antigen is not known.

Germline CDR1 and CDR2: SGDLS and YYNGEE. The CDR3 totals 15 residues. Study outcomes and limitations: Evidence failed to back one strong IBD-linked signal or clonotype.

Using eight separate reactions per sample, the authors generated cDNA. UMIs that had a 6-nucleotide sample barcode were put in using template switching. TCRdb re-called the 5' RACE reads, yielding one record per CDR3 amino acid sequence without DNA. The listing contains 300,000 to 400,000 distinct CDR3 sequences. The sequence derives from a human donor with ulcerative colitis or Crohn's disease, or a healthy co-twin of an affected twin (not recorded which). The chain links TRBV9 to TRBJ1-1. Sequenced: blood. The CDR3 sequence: CASSVDPGGTRGAFF.